A single T cell receptor (beta chain) is shown here with its context. Here immunoSEQ multiplex PCR was the method, and the copy in TCRdb shows in-frame clones only, minus some. The sample includes roughly 170,000 clones, about 88% seen only once; the top ten take 11%. V was shortened by 3 bases and J by 1 base, with 16 bases between the two germline ends. There are 16 residues in the CDR3. Looked up from germline, CDR1 is SGDLS and CDR2 is YYNGEE. This sample is drawn from a study of radiation and T cells in renal cell carcinoma. Described time point: blood 4 weeks post-SBRT, at nephrectomy. The treatment is: 15 Gy SBRT to primary tumor, nephrectomy 4 weeks later.

This TCR was sampled from a woman in her 50s with renal cell carcinoma. V is TRBV9 and J is TRBJ2-5; D may correspond to TRBD1 or TRBD2 (7 bases each). The sequenced sample was blood, obtained from a patient whose treatment included radiotherapy and nephrectomy. The CDR3 DNA reads TGTGCCAGCAGCGCAGGGGGGGCAGGATCCCAAGAGACCCAGTACTTC. Its protein product is CASSAGGAGSQETQYF.